Shown below are 29 T cell receptor beta chains from a single sample sequenced in a study. Each CDR3 protein is one row after TCRdb ran MiXCR on the 5' RACE reads. This repertoire shows some 32,000 distinct CDR3 sequences, 25% to 30% found once; its top ten account for under 3%. Cells sorted as Tregs were CD4+, CD25+ and CD127-/low. Sequencing was done on a sample of tumor-infiltrating Tregs sorted from the breast tumor. The receptors stem from a female donor with breast cancer.

The sample holds many counts of this clonotype. This rearrangement joins TRBV4-1 to TRBJ1-2, with D possibly matching TRBD1 (6 bases). In germline, CDR1 is MGHRA, CDR2 YSYEKL. The CDR3 sequence is 14 residues long. V shed 0 bases and J shed 12 bases, with 17 bases lying between them. This chain's CDR3 is CASSQDQGTLVHTF. As DNA, the CDR3 is TGCGCCAGCAGCCAAGATCAGGGGACGCTGGTCCACACCTTC.

The chain links TRBV6-2 or TRBV6-3 to TRBJ2-7; D is tentatively TRBD1 or TRBD2 (5 bases each). Germline loops: CDR1 MNHEY, CDR2 SVGEGT. There are 14 residues in the CDR3. V lost 1 base to trimming and J lost 1 base, with 8 bases between them. As DNA, the CDR3 is TGTGCCAGCAGTTACTATGGGGGTTCCTACGAGCAGTACTTC. Its protein product is CASSYYGGSYEQYF.

This clonotype was picked up a small number of times. The chain uses TRBV12-3 or TRBV12-4 and TRBJ1-2; maybe TRBD1 (5 bases). The CDR3 sequence is 13 residues long. V was trimmed by 6 bases and J by 5 bases, leaving 13 bases between them. CDR3: CASSRDEQYGYTF. The CDR3 coding sequence is TGTGCCAGCAGCCGGGACGAACAATATGGCTACACCTTC.

This clonotype has a handful of counts. V usage is TRBV12-3 or TRBV12-4 and J usage is TRBJ1-1; perhaps TRBD1 as D (6 bases). The V end lost 5 bases, the J end lost 0 bases, and 10 bases lay between the germline ends. This CDR3 contains 14 residues. CDR3 coding DNA: TGTGCCAGCAGTGAAACAGGGCTGAACACTGAAGCTTTCTTT. It yields the protein CASSETGLNTEAFF.

Only a few counts were recorded for this clonotype. The V gene is TRBV20-1, the J gene TRBJ2-3; D is unresolved. This CDR3 region has 14 residues. Trimming left V 0 bases short and J 4 bases short, with 11 bases between. Germline CDR1 reads DFQATT; CDR2 reads SNEGSKA (reference sequence). In nucleotides, the CDR3 is TGCAGTGCTAGAGATATGGGCCACCCAGATACGCAGTATTTT. It yields the protein CSARDMGHPDTQYF.

About this clonotype: This may be a read error, as it is one base from a much larger clone. The V and J genes are TRBV30 and TRBJ1-1; no clear D. Germline V gene sequence: CDR1 GTSNPN, CDR2 SVGIG (reference sequence). This CDR3 has 10 residues. The CDR3 loop reads CAWSEVEASF. In DNA, the CDR3 is TGTGCCTGGAGTGAAGTTGAAGCTTCCTTT.

This clonotype was seen only once. A much larger clone lies one base from this, so it may be a read error. The chain couples TRBV4-1 to TRBJ2-1; 7 bases agree with TRBD2. Looked up from germline, CDR1 is MGHRA and CDR2 is YSYEKL. There are 17 residues in the CDR3. V lost 3 bases and J lost 3; bases outside the gene matches: 11. CDR3 nucleotides: TGCGCCAGCAGCCACGGTCCTTCGGGACTACTCTACAATGAGCAGTTCTTC. This translates into CASSHGPSGLLYNEQFF.

The J gene is TRBJ2-3, the V gene TRBV4-1, with TRBD1 as a possible D gene (6 bases). The germline V and J ends were trimmed by 1 base and 5 bases, with 10 bases remaining between them. Germline V lookup: CDR1 MGHRA, CDR2 YSYEKL. The CDR3 contains 14 residues. The CDR3 region is CASSQVQGQDTQYF. CDR3 nucleotide sequence: TGCGCCAGCAGCCAAGTCCAGGGGCAAGATACGCAGTATTTT.

This clonotype occurred many times. The rearrangement links TRBV6-5 to TRBJ2-7, with no clear D. CDR3 length: 13 residues. Trimming took 6 bases from V and 0 from J, leaving 9 bases between them. CDR1 MNHEY and CDR2 SVGAGI come from the germline V gene. CDR3 DNA: TGTGCCAGCAGGGACGACATCTCCTACGAGCAGTACTTC. This codes for CASRDDISYEQYF.

This clonotype was detected a few times. A single base separates this from a much larger clone, so it may be a read error. The chain employs TRBV29-1 and TRBJ1-1, with a tentative D call TRBD1 (6 bases). Germline-derived CDR1 and CDR2 are SQVTM and ANQGSEA. The ends were cut back, 4 bases at V and 4 bases at J, with 19 bases in the middle. CDR3 length: 15 residues. CDR3 DNA: TGCAGCGTTGGGGTGGGTTGGGGGCGCGCCACTGAAGCTTTCTTT. It encodes CSVGVGWGRATEAFF.

The V call is TRBV6-1, the J call TRBJ1-5, with 10 positions matching TRBD1. J lost 0 bases, V lost 8 bases, and 10 bases had no gene match. The CDR3 runs to 17 residues. Per the germline V gene, CDR1 is MNHNS and CDR2 is SASEGT. CDR3 DNA: TGTGCCAGCGGGGACAGGGGTGTCCCAGATAGCAATCAGCCCCAGCATTTT. Translating it yields CASGDRGVPDSNQPQHF.

The chain is built from TRBV5-1 and TRBJ2-3; D not certain. The V gene's germline CDR1 is SGHRS and CDR2 YFSETQ. The CDR3 runs to 13 residues. V dropped 0 bases and J dropped 7 bases, with 9 bases sitting between them. The CDR3 DNA reads as TGCGCCAGCAGCTTGGTTCCGGTGAATACGCAGTATTTT. Translation gives CASSLVPVNTQYF.

The gene calls are TRBV6-6 and TRBJ2-1, with 9 bases fitting TRBD2. Germline loops: CDR1 MNHNY, CDR2 SVGAGI (reference sequence). The CDR3 is made up of 15 amino acids. Trimming at V came to 0 bases and at J to 3 bases, leaving 0 bases not matched to a gene. For the CDR3, the DNA is TGTGCCAGCAGTTACTCTAGCGGGAGCTACAATGAGCAGTTCTTC. It specifies CASSYSSGSYNEQFF.

A word on this clonotype: A single base separates this from a much larger clone, so it may be a read error. The chain combines TRBV20-1 with TRBJ1-2; D might be TRBD1 (5 bases). This CDR3 spans 13 amino acids. From germline, CDR1 is DFQATT and CDR2 SNEGSKA (reference sequence). In DNA, the CDR3 is TGCAGTACTAGAGAGGACATAGTATATGGCTACACCTTC. Translation gives CSTREDIVYGYTF.

The J gene is TRBJ1-6, the V gene TRBV20-1; 8 bases are a match to TRBD1. This CDR3 comprises 13 residues. Germline-derived CDR1 and CDR2 are DFQATT and SNEGSKA (reference sequence). The V segment lost 6 bases and the J segment 7 bases; nucleotides outside the gene matches: 5. The DNA of the CDR3 is TGCAGTGCGGAACAGGGGGGGAATTCACCCCTCCACTTT. It encodes CSAEQGGNSPLHF.

Of note for this clonotype: At one end the junction does not follow the germline gene, possibly because of a read error. The J gene is TRBJ2-1, the V gene TRBV24-1; possibly TRBD1 for D (7 bases). CDR1 and CDR2 (germline): KGHDR, SFDVKD. The CDR3 is 17 residues long. The CDR3, as DNA: TGTGCCACCAGCCGGAGGGGATCACAGGGGATGTACAATGAGCAGTCCTTC. It yields the protein CATSRRGSQGMYNEQSF.

Points on this clonotype: This clone may be a read error of a much larger clone one base away. V and J are TRBV11-2 and TRBJ2-3, with D uncertain. The V and J ends lost 1 base and 8 bases respectively, with 7 bases between them. This CDR3 region has 12 residues. Germline V gene lookup returns CDR1 SGHAT and CDR2 FQNNGV. The CDR3 DNA sequence: TGTGCCAGCAGCTTAGGCGCCGCTACGCAGTATTTT. As protein: CASSLGAATQYF.

This clonotype was recorded many times. This chain joins TRBV7-9 and TRBJ1-1, with TRBD1 matching 9 bases. V trimming: 4 bases; J trimming: 0 bases; junction bases outside the gene matches: 12. CDR1 SEHNR and CDR2 FQNEAQ come from the germline V gene (reference sequence). The CDR3 sequence is 18 residues long. The CDR3 is CASSSFLRTGAMNTEAFF. The CDR3 bases are TGTGCCAGCAGCTCGTTCCTCCGGACAGGGGCCATGAACACTGAAGCTTTCTTT.

The chain couples TRBV12-3 or TRBV12-4 to TRBJ2-7; maybe TRBD2 (6 bases). The CDR3 consists of 13 residues. Trimming cost V 3 bases and J 0 bases, with 6 bases left between them. The CDR3 loop reads CASSLGLSYEQYF. CDR3 bases: TGTGCCAGCAGTTTGGGACTCTCCTACGAGCAGTACTTC.

By frequency in the sample, this clonotype is medium-sized. This chain joins TRBV5-1 and TRBJ1-5, with TRBD1 as a possible D gene (6 bases). V was clipped by 4 bases and J by 10 bases, with 15 bases between them. The CDR3 runs to 13 residues. CDR1 SGHRS and CDR2 YFSETQ come from the germline V gene. The CDR3 DNA is TGCGCCAGCAGCCAAGGAATACAGGGTCCCCAGCATTTT. Amino acid sequence: CASSQGIQGPQHF.

This clonotype was seen repeatedly, ten times or more. The chain couples TRBV11-2 to TRBJ1-1, with TRBD1 matching 7 bases. CDR1 is SGHAT, CDR2 FQNNGV, per germline. With 3 bases clipped from V and 3 bases from J, the junction kept 10 bases outside the gene matches. The CDR3 contains 16 residues. The CDR3 protein is CASSLAEGAGYTEAFF. The CDR3 nucleotides are TGTGCCAGCAGCTTGGCCGAGGGGGCCGGGTACACTGAAGCTTTCTTT. Filled out from reference TRBV11-2 and TRBJ1-1, the complete variable domain reads EAGVAQSPRYKIIEKRQSVAFWCNPISGHATLYWYQQILGQGPKLLIQFQNNGVVDDSQLPKDRFSAERLKGVDSTLKIQPAKLEDSAVYLCASSLAEGAGYTEAFFGQGTRLTVV.

The rearrangement uses TRBV6-5 and TRBJ2-3, with D possibly TRBD2 on 5 matching bases. V was clipped by 4 bases and J by 0 bases, with 17 bases between them. CDR3 size: 17 residues. CDR1 is MNHEY and CDR2 is SVGAGI in the germline V gene. The CDR3 DNA reads as TGTGCCAGCAGTTTACACGGGAAGCGATCTAGCACAGATACGCAGTATTTT. As protein: CASSLHGKRSSTDTQYF.

A word on this clonotype: This may be a read error, as it is one base from a much larger clone. The chain combines TRBV29-1 with TRBJ2-7; TRBD1 matches 9 bases. The CDR3 covers 15 residues. Per germline, CDR1 SQVTM and CDR2 ANQGSEA. V trimming: 5 bases; J trimming: 6 bases; junction bases outside the gene matches: 14. The CDR3 DNA reads TGCAGCGTTACCACCTCCGGGACAGGGCTCCTCGAGCAGTACTTC. Amino acids: CSVTTSGTGLLEQYF.

In its sample, this clonotype is medium-sized. V is TRBV12-3 or TRBV12-4 and J is TRBJ1-2; maybe TRBD1 (6 bases). CDR3 length equals 11 residues. Trimming left V 7 bases short and J 8 bases short, with 11 bases between. CDR3 coding DNA: TGTGCCAGCACCACCGACAGGGGCTACACCTTC. Translation: CASTTDRGYTF.

This clonotype occurred a few times. The chain couples TRBV14 to TRBJ1-1; D is unclear. Germline lookup yields CDR1 SGHDN and CDR2 FVKESK. This CDR3 comprises 13 residues. V lost 3 bases and J lost 0, with 5 bases in between. CDR3 residues: CASSHGLNTEAFF. The CDR3 coding sequence is TGTGCCAGCAGCCACGGACTGAACACTGAAGCTTTCTTT.

This clonotype was found a few times. CDR3 nucleotides: TGTGCCAGCAGCCAAGCGTCTAGCGGGACCTACGAGCAGTACTTC. Its protein product is CASSQASSGTYEQYF. This sequence joins TRBV4-2 and TRBJ2-7; TRBD2 agrees at 9 bases. Germline loops: CDR1 LGHNA, CDR2 YNFKEQ. The trim removed 1 base at V and 2 bases at J, leaving 3 bases unmatched. The CDR3 loop spans 15 amino acids.

This clonotype appeared a few times. This chain uses TRBV5-1 with TRBJ1-3; D is perhaps TRBD1 (6 bases). Trimming cost V 3 bases and J 4 bases, with 11 bases left between them. In germline, CDR1 is SGHRS, CDR2 YFSETQ. The CDR3 runs to 14 residues. CDR3 bases: TGCGCCAGCAGCTACGGGACACCAGGAAACACCATATATTTT. It specifies CASSYGTPGNTIYF. The entire variable domain, with the rest obtained from reference TRBV5-1 and TRBJ1-3, is as follows: KAGVTQTPRYLIKTRGQQVTLSCSPISGHRSVSWYQQTPGQGLQFLFEYFSETQRNKGNFPGRFSGRQFSNSRSEMNVSTLELGDSALYLCASSYGTPGNTIYFGEGSWLTVV.

Details on this clonotype: The conserved phenylalanine or tryptophan normally closing the CDR3 is absent here, so this likely arose from a read error. It is unclear where the CDR3 begins or ends on the DNA, so no DNA is shown, and the CDR3 is as TCRdb lists it. The V call is TRBV6-5, the J call TRBJ2-7; the D call in the table, TRBD1, was not verified against the DNA. From germline, CDR1 is MNHEY and CDR2 SVGAGI. The CDR3 spans 13 residues, counting both ends. CDR3 amino acids: CASSYGQGYEQHS.

This clonotype was observed at least ten times. The rearrangement uses TRBV20-1 and TRBJ1-1, with D maybe TRBD1 (5 bases). Germline V lookup: CDR1 DFQATT, CDR2 SNEGSKA (reference sequence). The CDR3 covers 15 residues. V lost 2 bases and J lost 1, with 14 bases in between. The CDR3 here is CSARTGGARNTEAFF. The CDR3 DNA reads as TGCAGTGCTAGAACTGGAGGGGCCCGGAACACTGAAGCTTTCTTT.